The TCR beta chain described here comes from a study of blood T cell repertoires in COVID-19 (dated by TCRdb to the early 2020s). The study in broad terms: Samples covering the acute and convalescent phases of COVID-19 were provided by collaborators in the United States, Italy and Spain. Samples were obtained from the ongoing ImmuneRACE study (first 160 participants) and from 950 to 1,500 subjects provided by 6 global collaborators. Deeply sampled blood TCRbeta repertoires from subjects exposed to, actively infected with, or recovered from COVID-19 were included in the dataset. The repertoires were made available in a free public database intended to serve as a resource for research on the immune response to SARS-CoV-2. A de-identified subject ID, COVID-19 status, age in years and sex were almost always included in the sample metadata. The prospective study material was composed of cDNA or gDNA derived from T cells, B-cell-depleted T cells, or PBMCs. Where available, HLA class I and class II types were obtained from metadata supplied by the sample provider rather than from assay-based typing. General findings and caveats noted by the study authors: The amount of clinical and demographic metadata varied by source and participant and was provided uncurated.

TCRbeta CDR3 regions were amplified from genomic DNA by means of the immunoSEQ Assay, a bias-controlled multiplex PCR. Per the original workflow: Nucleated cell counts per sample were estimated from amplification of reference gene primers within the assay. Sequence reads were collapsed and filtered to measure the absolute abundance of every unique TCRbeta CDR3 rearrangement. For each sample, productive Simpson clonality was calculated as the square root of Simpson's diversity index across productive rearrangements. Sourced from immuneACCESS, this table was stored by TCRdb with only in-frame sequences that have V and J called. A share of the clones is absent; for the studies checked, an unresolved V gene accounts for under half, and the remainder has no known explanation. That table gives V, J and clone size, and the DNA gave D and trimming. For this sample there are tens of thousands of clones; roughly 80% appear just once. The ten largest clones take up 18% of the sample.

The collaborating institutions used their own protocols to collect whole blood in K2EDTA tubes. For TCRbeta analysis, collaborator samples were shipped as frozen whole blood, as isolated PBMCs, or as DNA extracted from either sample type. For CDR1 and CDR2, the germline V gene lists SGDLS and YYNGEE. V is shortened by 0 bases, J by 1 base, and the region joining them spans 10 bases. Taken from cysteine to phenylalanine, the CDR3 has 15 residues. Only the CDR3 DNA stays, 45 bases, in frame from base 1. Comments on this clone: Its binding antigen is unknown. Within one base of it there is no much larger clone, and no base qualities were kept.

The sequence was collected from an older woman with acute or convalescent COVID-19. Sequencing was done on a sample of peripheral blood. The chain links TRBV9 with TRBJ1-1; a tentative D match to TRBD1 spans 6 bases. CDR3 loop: CASSVEGRGNTEAFF. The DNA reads TGTGCCAGCAGCGTAGAGGGCAGGGGGAACACTGAAGCTTTCTTT.